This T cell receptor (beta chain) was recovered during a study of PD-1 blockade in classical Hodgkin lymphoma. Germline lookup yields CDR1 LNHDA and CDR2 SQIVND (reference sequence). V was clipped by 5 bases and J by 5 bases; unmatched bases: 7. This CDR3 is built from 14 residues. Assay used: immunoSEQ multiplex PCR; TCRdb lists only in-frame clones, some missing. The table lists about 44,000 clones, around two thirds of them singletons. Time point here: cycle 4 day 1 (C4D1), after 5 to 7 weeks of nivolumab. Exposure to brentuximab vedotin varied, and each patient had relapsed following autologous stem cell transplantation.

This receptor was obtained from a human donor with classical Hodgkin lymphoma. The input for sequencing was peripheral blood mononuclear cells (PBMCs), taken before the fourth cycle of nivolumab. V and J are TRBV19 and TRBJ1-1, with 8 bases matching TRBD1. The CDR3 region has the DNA TGTGCCAGTAGTTTCGACAGGGGTTCAACTGAAGCTTTCTTT. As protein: CASSFDRGSTEAFF.